This entry describes one T cell receptor (beta chain). The target antigen is unknown. The primer mix had 60 Vbeta and 13 Jbeta primers. In the source study's methods: An analysis that came later counted 80 million or so unique TCR beta chains, approximately 11 million shared. This table comes from immunoSEQ multiplex PCR, and its TCRdb copy is limited to in-frame clones, with some not included. V and J calls and clone size come straight from that table; D and trimming were deduced from the DNA. This sample has roughly 170,000 clones, with approximately 81% found just once. The sample is drawn from a study of cytomegalovirus exposure and HLA in healthy donors. Looking at the study overall: The early release's HLA-typed donors yielded tens of millions of unique TCRs. Study results and limitations: A later analysis linked a missense variant in DCLRE1C to the trimming of TCR beta V and J genes.

Germline-derived CDR1 and CDR2 are SGHDT and YYEEEE. Between the trimmed V and J ends, which lost 7 bases and 7 bases, there was a span of 12 bases. The CDR3 runs 12 residues. The source is a male donor in good health and CMV-seronegative. V and J are TRBV5-6 and TRBJ1-5; possible D gene TRBD1, 6 bases. Sequenced sample: PBMCs. Here the CDR3 reads CASPGGPQPQHF. The CDR3 DNA follows: TGTGCCAGCCCGGGGGGGCCGCAGCCCCAGCATTTT.